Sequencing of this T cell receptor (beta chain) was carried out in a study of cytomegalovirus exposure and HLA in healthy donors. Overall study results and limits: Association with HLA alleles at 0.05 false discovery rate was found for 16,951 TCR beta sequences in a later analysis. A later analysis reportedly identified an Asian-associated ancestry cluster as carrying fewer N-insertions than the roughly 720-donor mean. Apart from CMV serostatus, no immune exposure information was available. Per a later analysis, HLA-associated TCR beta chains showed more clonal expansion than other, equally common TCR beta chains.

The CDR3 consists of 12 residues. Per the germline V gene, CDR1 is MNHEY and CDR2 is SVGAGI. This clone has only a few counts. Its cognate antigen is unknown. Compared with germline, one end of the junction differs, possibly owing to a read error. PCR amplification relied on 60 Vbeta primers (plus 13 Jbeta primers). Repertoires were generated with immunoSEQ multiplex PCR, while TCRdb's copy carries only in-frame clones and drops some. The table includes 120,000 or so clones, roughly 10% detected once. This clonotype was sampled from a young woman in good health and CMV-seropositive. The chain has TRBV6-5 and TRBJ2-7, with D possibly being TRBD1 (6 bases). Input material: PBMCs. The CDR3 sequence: CASGYQQGSEYF. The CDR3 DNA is TGTGCCAGCGGTTACCAACAGGGATCGGAGTACTTC.